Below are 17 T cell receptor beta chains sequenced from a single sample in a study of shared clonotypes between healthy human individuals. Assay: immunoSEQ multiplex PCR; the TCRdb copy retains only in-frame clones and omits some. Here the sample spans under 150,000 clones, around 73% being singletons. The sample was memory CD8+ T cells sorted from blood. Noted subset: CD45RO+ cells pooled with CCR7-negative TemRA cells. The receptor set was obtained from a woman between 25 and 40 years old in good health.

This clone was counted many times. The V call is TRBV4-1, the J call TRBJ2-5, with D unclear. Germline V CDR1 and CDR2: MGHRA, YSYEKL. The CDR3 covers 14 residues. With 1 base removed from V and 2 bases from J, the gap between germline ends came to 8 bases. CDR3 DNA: TGCGCCAGCAGCCAAGGTTCTCTACAAGAGACCCAGTACTTC. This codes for CASSQGSLQETQYF.

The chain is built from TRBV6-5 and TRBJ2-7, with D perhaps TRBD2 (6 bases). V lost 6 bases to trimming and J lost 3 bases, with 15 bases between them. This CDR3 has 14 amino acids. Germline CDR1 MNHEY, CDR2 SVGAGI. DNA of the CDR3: TGTGCCAGCAGCCCTCTAGGGGAGGTCTACGAGCAGTACTTC. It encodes CASSPLGEVYEQYF.

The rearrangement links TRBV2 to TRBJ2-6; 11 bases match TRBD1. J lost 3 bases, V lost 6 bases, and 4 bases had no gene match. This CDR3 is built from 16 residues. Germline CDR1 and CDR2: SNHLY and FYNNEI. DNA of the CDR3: TGTGCCAGCAGAGGACAGGGGGCTATTGGGGCCAACGTCCTGACTTTC. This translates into CASRGQGAIGANVLTF.

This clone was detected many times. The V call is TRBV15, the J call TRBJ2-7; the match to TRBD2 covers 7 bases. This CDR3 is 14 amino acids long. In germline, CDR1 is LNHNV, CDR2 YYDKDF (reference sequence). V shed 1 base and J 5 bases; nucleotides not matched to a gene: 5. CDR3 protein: CATSRGREEDEQYF. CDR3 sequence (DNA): TGTGCCACCAGCAGAGGACGGGAGGAGGACGAGCAGTACTTC.

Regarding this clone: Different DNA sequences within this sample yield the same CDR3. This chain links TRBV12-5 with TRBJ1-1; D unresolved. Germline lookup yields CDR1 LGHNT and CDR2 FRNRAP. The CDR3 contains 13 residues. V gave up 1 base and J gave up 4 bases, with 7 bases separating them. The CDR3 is CASGLEGGTEAFF. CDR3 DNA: TGTGCTAGTGGTTTGGAAGGTGGCACTGAAGCTTTCTTT.

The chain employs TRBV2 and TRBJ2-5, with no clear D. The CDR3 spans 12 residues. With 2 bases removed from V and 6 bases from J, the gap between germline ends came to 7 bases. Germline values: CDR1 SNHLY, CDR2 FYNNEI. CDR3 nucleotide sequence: TGTGCCAGCAGTGAACTTGGGAAGACCCAGTACTTC. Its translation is CASSELGKTQYF.

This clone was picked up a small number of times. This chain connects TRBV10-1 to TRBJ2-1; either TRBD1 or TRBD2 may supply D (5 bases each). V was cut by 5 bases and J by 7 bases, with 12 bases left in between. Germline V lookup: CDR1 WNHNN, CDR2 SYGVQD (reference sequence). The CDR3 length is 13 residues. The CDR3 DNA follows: TGCGCCAGCAGTATTAACGGGGCGAATGAGCAGTTCTTC. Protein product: CASSINGANEQFF.

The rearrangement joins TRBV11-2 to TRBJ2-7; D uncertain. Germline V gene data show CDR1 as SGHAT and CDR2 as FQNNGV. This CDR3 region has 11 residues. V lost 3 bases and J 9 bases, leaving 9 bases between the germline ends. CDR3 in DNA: TGTGCCAGCAGCTTCTTACGTAGGCAGTACTTC. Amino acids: CASSFLRRQYF.

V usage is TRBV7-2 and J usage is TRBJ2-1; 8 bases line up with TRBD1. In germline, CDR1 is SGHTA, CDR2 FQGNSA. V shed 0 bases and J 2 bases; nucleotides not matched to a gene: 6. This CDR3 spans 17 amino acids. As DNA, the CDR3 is TGTGCCAGCAGCTTAGCGTTCAGGGGGCCAGCCTACAATGAGCAGTTCTTC. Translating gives CASSLAFRGPAYNEQFF. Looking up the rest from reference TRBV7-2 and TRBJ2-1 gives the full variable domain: GAGVSQSPSNKVTEKGKDVELRCDPISGHTALYWYRQSLGQGLEFLIYFQGNSAPDKSGLPSDRFSAERTGGSVSTLTIQRTQQEDSAVYLCASSLAFRGPAYNEQFFGPGTRLTVL.

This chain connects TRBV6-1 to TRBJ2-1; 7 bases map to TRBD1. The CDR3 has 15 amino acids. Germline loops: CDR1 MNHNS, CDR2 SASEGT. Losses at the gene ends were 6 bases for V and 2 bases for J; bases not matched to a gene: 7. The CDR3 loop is CASSVDRDPYNEQFF. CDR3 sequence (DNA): TGTGCCAGCAGCGTCGACAGGGACCCCTACAATGAGCAGTTCTTC.

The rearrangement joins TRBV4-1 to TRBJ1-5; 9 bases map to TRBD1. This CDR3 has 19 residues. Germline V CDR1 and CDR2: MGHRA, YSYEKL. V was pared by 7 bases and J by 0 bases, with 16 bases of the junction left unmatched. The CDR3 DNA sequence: TGCGCCAGCATCCCACCGGGACAGGGTACCACCTATAGCAATCAGCCCCAGCATTTT. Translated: CASIPPGQGTTYSNQPQHF.

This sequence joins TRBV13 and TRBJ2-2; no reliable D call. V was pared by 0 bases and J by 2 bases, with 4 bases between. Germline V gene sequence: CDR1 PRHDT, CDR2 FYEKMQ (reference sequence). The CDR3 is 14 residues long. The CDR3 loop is CASSLGVNTGELFF. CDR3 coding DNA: TGTGCCAGCAGCTTAGGGGTAAACACCGGGGAGCTGTTTTTT.

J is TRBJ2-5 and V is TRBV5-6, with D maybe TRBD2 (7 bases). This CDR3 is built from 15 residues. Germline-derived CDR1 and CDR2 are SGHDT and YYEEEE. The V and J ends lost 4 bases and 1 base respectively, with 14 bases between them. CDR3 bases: TGTGCCAGCAGCCGCAGGGGAGGGGGCCAAGAGACCCAGTACTTC. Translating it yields CASSRRGGGQETQYF. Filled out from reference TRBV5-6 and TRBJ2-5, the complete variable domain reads DAGVTQSPTHLIKTRGQQVTLRCSPKSGHDTVSWYQQALGQGPQFIFQYYEEEERQRGNFPDRFSGHQFPNYSSELNVNALLLGDSALYLCASSRRGGGQETQYFGPGTRLLVL.

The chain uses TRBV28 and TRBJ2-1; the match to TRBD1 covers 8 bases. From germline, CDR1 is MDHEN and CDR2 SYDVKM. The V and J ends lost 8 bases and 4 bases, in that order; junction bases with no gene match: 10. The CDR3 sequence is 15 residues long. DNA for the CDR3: TGTGCCAGCGAGGAAACAGGGGGGATTTACAATGAGCAGTTCTTC. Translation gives CASEETGGIYNEQFF.

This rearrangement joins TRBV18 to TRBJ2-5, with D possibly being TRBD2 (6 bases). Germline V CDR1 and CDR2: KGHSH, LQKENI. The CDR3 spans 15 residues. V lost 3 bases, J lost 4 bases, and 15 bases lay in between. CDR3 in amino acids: CASSPPVAGSETQYF. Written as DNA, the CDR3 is TGTGCCAGCTCACCTCCAGTTGCGGGGTCAGAGACCCAGTACTTC.

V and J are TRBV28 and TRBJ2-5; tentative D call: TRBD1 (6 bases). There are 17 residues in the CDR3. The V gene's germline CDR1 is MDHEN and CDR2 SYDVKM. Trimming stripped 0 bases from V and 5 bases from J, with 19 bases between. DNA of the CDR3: TGTGCCAGCAGTTTATGGGCCCCCTCTCAGGGGCTGGAGACCCAGTACTTC. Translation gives CASSLWAPSQGLETQYF. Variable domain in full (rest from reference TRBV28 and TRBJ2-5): DVKVTQSSRYLVKRTGEKVFLECVQDMDHENMFWYRQDPGLGLRLIYFSYDVKMKEKGDIPEGYSVSREKKERFSLILESASTNQTSMYLCASSLWAPSQGLETQYFGPGTRLLVL.

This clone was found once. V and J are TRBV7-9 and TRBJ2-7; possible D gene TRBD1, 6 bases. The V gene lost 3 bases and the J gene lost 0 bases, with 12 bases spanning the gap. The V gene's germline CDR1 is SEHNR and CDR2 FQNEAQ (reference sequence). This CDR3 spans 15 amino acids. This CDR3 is CASSFIQGLSYEQYF. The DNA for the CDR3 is TGTGCCAGCAGCTTTATCCAGGGGCTCTCCTACGAGCAGTACTTC.